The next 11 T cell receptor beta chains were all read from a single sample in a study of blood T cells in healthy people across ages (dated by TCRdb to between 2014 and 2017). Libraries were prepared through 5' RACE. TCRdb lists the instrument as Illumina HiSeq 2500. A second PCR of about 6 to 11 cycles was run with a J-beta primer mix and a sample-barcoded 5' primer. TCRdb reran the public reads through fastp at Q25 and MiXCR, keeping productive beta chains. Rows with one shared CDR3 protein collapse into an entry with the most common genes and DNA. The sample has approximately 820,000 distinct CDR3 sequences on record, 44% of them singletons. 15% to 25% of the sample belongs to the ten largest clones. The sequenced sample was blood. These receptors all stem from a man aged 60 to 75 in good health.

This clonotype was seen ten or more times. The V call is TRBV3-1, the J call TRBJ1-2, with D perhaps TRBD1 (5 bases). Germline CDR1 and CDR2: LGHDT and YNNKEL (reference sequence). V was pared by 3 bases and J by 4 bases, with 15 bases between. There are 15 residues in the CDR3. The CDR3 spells CASSQSRWGFYGYTF. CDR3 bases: TGTGCCAGCAGCCAGTCTAGGTGGGGGTTCTATGGCTACACCTTC.

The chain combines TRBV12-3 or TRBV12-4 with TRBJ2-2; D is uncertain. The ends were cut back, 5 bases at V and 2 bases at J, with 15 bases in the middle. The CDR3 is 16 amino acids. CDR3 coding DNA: TGTGCCAGCAGTCCGCAACCGGGTCCCAACACCGGGGAGCTGTTTTTT. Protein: CASSPQPGPNTGELFF.

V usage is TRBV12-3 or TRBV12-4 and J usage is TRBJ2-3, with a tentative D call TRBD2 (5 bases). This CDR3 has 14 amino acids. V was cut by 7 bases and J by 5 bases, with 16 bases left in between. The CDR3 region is CASTGVALKDTQYF. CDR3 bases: TGTGCCAGCACCGGGGTAGCCCTTAAAGATACGCAGTATTTT.

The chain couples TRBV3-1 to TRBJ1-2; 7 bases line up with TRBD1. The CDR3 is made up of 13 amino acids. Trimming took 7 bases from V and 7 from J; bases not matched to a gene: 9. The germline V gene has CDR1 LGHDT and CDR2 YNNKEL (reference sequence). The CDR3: CASKKQGSGGYTF. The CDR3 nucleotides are TGTGCCAGCAAAAAACAGGGGAGTGGTGGCTACACCTTC.

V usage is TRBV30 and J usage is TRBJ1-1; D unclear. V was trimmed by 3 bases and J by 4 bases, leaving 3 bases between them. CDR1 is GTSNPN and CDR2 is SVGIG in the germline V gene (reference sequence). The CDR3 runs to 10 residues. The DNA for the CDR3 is TGTGCCTGGAGCTCCACTGAAGCTTTCTTT. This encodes CAWSSTEAFF.

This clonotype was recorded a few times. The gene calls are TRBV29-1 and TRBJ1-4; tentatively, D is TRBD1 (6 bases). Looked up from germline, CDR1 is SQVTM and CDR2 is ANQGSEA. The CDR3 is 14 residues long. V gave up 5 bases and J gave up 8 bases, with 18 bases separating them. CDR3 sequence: CSVSDRLGDEKLFF. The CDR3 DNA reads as TGCAGCGTTAGCGACAGGCTAGGGGACGAAAAACTGTTTTTT.

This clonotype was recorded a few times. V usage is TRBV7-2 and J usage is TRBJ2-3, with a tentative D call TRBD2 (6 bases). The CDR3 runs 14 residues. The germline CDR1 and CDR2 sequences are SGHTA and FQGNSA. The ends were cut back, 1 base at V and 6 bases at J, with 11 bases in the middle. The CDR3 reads CASSLELARDTQYF. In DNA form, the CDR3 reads TGTGCCAGCAGCTTAGAACTAGCACGGGATACGCAGTATTTT.

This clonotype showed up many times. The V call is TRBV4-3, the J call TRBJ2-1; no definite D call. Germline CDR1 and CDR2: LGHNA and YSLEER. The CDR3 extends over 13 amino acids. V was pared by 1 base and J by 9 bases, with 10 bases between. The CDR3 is CASSQGTGSEQFF. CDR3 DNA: TGCGCCAGCAGCCAAGGGACCGGAAGTGAGCAGTTCTTC.

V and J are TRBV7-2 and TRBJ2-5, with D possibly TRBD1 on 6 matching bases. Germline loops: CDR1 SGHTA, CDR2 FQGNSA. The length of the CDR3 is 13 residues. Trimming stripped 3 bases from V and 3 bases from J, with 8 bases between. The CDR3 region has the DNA TGTGCCAGCAGCTTTAACAGGGAAGAGACCCAGTACTTC. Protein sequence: CASSFNREETQYF.

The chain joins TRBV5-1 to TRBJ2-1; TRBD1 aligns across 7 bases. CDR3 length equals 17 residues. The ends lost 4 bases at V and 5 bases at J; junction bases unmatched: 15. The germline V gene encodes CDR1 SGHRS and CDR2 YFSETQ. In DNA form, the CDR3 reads TGCGCCAGCAGCCAACTACTGGACAGGTTCGGGAACAATGAGCAGTTCTTC. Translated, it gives CASSQLLDRFGNNEQFF.

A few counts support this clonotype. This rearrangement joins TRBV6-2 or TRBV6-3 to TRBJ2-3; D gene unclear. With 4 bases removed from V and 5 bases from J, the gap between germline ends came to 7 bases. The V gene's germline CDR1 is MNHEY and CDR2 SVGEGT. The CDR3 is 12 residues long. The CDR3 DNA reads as TGTGCCAGCAGTTTTGAAGGAGATACGCAGTATTTT. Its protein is CASSFEGDTQYF.